The TCR beta chain under discussion was sequenced for a study of sequential checkpoint blockade in melanoma. The wider study: Each arm's sequence ended with maintenance nivolumab.

Germline lookup yields CDR1 SGDLS and CDR2 YYNGEE. Trimming took 3 bases from V and 7 from J; bases not matched to a gene: 10. This CDR3 is built from 15 residues. The sample's treatment: randomized to nivolumab then ipilimumab (arm A) or the reverse (arm B). No patient had prior DNA-damaging chemotherapy. Here immunoSEQ multiplex PCR was the method, and the copy in TCRdb shows in-frame clones only, minus some. The sample yields 8,000 or so clones, about nine tenths seen once. Sequences were derived from CD8+ T cells sorted from blood (inferred from file names), sampled from a patient given nivolumab and ipilimumab in sequence. The chain links TRBV9 to TRBJ2-7; 10 bases map to TRBD1. The receptor was isolated from a human donor with melanoma. The CDR3 DNA follows: TGTGCCAGCAGCGCCGATTTGACAGGGGGCAGGGAGCAGTACGTC. Amino acid sequence: CASSADLTGGREQYV.